The present T cell receptor beta chain was sequenced within a study of blood T cells in healthy people across ages. As for the study in general: Template switching caught about one barcoded beta molecule for each two T cells.

V was clipped by 2 bases and J by 5 bases; unmatched bases: 8. CDR1 is DFQATT and CDR2 is SNEGSKA in the germline V gene (reference sequence). The CDR3 runs to 15 residues. Then a second PCR, running roughly 7 to 12 cycles, was carried out with a sample-barcoded 5' primer and a J-beta primer mix. Each cDNA molecule, via a template-switch adaptor with 12 random nucleotides, was tagged. TCRdb reprocessed the 5' RACE reads with MiXCR, giving one entry per CDR3 protein. The sample lists about 1.5 million distinct CDR3 sequences; 40% to 45% were seen once. This TCR derives from a woman under 30 in good health. Input material: blood. This chain joins TRBV20-1 and TRBJ2-1; TRBD2 matches 8 bases. In DNA form, the CDR3 reads TGCAGTGCTAGAATCTCCCTAGCGGGTAACAATGAGCAGTTCTTC. Its translation: CSARISLAGNNEQFF.